This paragraph reports one T cell receptor (beta chain). Its antigen is not known. The data belong to a study of T cells in localized non-small cell lung cancer. Study-level findings and limits: A higher density of T cells in blood coincided with extended overall survival. Adjacent lung was found to contain a median roughly 50 of the top 100 tumor clones.

The data were produced by immunoSEQ multiplex PCR, yet TCRdb's version contains in-frame clones alone and is incomplete. The repertoire holds fewer than 95,000 clones, with roughly 93% as singletons. CDR3 length: 17 amino acids. CDR1 and CDR2 (germline): SGHTA, FQGNSA. V lost 8 bases and J lost 0; bases outside the gene matches: 14. This sequence originates from a woman aged 35 to 69 with stage II squamous cell lung carcinoma. The chain employs TRBV7-2 and TRBJ1-1; 8 bases match TRBD1. The material sequenced was PBMCs, taken before any cancer treatment. Here the CDR3 DNA reads TGTGCCAGCCCGAAGAAGGGGGACAGGCCCATGAACACTGAAGCTTTCTTT. Its translation is CASPKKGDRPMNTEAFF.